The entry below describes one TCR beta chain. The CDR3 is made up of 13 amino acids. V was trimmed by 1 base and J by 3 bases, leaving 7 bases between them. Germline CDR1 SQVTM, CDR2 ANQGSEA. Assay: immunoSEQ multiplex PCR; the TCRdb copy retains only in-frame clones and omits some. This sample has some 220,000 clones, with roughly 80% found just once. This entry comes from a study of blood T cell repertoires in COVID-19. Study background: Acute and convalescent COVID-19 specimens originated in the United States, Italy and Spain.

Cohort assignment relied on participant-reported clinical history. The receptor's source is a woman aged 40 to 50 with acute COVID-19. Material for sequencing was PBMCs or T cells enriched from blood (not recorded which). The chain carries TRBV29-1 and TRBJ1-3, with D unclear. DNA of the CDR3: TGCAGCGTTGAAGGGGCGAATGGAAACACCATATATTTT. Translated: CSVEGANGNTIYF. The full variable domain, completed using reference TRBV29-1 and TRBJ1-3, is SAVISQKPSRDICQRGTSLTIQCQVDSQVTMMFWYRQQPGQSLTLIATANQGSEATYESGFVIDKFPISRPNLTFSTLTVSNMSPEDSSIYLCSVEGANGNTIYFGEGSWLTVV.